Listed here is a single TCR beta chain. Germline lookup yields CDR1 SGHRS and CDR2 YFSETQ. The CDR3 has 13 amino acids. After re-calling the 5' RACE reads, TCRdb lists one entry per CDR3 protein, DNA absent. Its table lists fewer than 550,000 distinct CDR3 sequences. The record originates from a study of monozygotic twins with inflammatory bowel disease. Input material: blood. The chain recombines TRBV5-1 with TRBJ2-2; the TCRdb call, TRBD2, lacks DNA for checking. This receptor was identified in a human donor with ulcerative colitis or Crohn's disease, or a healthy co-twin of an affected twin (not recorded which). CDR3 sequence reads: CAISLVVPGELFF.